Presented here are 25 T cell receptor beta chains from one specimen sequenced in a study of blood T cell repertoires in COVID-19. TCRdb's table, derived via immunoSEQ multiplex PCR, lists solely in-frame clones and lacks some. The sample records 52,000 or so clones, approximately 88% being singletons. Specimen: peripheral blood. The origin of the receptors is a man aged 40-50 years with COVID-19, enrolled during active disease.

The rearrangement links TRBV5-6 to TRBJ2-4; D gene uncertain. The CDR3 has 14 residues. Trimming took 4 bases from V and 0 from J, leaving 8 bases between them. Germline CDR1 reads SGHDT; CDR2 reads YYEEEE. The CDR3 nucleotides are TGTGCCAGCAGCCGTATAGTAGCCAAAAACATTCAGTACTTC. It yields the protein CASSRIVAKNIQYF. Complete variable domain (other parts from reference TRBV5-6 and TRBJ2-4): DAGVTQSPTHLIKTRGQQVTLRCSPKSGHDTVSWYQQALGQGPQFIFQYYEEEERQRGNFPDRFSGHQFPNYSSELNVNALLLGDSALYLCASSRIVAKNIQYFGAGTRLSVL.

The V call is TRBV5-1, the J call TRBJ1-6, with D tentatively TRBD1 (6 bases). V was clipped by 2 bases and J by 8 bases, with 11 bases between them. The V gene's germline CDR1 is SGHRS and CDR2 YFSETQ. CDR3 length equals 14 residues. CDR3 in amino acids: CASSLGGWDSPLHF. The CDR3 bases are TGCGCCAGCAGCTTAGGGGGTTGGGATTCACCCCTCCACTTT.

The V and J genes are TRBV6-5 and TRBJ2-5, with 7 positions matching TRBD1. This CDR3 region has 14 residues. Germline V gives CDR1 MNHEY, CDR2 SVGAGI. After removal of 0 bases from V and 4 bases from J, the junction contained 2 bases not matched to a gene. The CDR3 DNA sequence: TGTGCCAGCAGTTACTCGTACAGGGGAGAGACCCAGTACTTC. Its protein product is CASSYSYRGETQYF.

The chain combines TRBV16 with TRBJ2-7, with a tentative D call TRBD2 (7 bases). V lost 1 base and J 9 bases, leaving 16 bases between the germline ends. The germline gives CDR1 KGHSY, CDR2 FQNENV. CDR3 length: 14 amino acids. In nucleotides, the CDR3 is TGTGCCAGCAGCCAATGGGGGGGCCAGTCCGGGCAGTACTTC. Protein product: CASSQWGGQSGQYF.

CDR3 residues: CSVDLGGALAAFF. The CDR3 region has the DNA TGCAGCGTTGATCTAGGTGGCGCCCTAGCAGCTTTCTTT. The chain couples TRBV29-1 to TRBJ1-1; no firm D call. V lost 3 bases to trimming and J lost 10 bases, with 18 bases between them. Germline V gives CDR1 SQVTM, CDR2 ANQGSEA. This CDR3 comprises 13 residues.

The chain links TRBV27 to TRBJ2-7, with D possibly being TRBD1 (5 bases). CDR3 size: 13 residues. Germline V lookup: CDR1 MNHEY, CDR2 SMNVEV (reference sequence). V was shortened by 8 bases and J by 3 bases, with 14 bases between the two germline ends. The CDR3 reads CASGDSWFYEQYF. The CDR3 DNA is TGTGCCAGCGGTGACAGTTGGTTCTACGAGCAGTACTTC.

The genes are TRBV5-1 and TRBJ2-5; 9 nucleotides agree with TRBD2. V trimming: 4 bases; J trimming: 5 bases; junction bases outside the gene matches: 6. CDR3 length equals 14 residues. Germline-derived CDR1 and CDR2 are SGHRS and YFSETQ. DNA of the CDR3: TGCGCCAGCAGCGATTTAGCGGGAGAGGAGACCCAGTACTTC. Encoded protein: CASSDLAGEETQYF.

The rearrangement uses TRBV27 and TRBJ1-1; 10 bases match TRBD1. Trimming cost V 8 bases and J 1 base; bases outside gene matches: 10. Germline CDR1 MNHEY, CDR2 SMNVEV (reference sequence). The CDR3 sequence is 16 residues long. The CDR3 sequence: CASPGQGRFWNTEAFF. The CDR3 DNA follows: TGTGCCAGCCCGGGACAGGGGCGTTTTTGGAACACTGAAGCTTTCTTT.

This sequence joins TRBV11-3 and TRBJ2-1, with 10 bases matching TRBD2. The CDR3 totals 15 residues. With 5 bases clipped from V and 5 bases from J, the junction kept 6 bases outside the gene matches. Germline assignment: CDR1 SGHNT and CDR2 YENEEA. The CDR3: CASSPGLAEDNEQFF. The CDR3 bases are TGTGCCAGCAGCCCAGGACTAGCGGAAGACAATGAGCAGTTCTTC.

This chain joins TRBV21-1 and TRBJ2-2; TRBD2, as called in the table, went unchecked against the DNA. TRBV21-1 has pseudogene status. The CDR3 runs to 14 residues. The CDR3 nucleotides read TGTGCCAGCAGCAAATTGATAGCCAACGGGGAGCTGTTTTTT. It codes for CASSKLIANGELFF.

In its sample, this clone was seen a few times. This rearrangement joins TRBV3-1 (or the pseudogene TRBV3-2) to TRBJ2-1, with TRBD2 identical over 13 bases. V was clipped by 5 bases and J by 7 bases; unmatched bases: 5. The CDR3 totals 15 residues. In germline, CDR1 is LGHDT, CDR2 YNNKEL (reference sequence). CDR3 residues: CASSIGTSGVNEQFF. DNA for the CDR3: TGTGCCAGCAGCATCGGGACTAGCGGGGTGAATGAGCAGTTCTTC.

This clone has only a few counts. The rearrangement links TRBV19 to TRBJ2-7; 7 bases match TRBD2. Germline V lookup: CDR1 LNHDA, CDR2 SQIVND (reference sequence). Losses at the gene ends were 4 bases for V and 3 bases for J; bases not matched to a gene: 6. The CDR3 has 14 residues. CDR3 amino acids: CASSTHWGGYEQYF. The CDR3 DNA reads TGTGCCAGTAGTACCCATTGGGGGGGCTACGAGCAGTACTTC. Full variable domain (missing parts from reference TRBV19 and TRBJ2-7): DGGITQSPKYLFRKEGQNVTLSCEQNLNHDAMYWYRQDPGQGLRLIYYSQIVNDFQKGDIAEGYSVSREKKESFPLTVTSAQKNPTAFYLCASSTHWGGYEQYFGPGTRLTVT.

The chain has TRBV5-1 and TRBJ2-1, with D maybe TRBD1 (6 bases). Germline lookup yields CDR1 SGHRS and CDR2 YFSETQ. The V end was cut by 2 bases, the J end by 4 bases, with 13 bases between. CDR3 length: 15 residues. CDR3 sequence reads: CASSLQGPSYNEQFF. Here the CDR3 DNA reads TGCGCCAGCAGCTTACAGGGCCCTTCTTACAATGAGCAGTTCTTC. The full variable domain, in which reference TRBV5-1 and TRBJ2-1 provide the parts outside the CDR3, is KAGVTQTPRYLIKTRGQQVTLSCSPISGHRSVSWYQQTPGQGLQFLFEYFSETQRNKGNFPGRFSGRQFSNSRSEMNVSTLELGDSALYLCASSLQGPSYNEQFFGPGTRLTVL.

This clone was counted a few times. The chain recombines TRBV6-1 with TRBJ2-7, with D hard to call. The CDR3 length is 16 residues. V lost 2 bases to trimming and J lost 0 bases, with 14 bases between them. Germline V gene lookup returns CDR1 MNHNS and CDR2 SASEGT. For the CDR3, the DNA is TGTGCCAGCAGTGAAACTGTGAGCCGACTCTCCTACGAGCAGTACTTC. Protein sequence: CASSETVSRLSYEQYF.

The CDR3 protein is CASSFSGTGGLRETQYF. The CDR3 DNA follows: TGTGCCAGCAGCTTTTCCGGGACAGGAGGCCTTCGGGAGACCCAGTACTTC. The chain couples TRBV5-6 to TRBJ2-5; TRBD1 matches at 8 bases. Trimming cost V 2 bases and J 5 bases; bases outside gene matches: 14. The CDR3 extends over 17 amino acids. Per germline, CDR1 SGHDT and CDR2 YYEEEE.

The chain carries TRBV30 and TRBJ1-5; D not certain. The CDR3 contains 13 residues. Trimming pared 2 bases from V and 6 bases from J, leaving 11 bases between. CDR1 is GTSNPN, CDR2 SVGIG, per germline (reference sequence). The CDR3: CAWSPTSGQPQHF. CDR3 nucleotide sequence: TGTGCCTGGAGTCCTACCTCTGGTCAGCCCCAGCATTTT.

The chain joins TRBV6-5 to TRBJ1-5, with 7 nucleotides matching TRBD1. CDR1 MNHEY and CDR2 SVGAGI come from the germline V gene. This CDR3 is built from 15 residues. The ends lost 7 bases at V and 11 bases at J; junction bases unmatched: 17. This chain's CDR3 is CASTLMETGQGAQHF. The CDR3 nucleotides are TGTGCCAGCACCCTAATGGAGACTGGCCAGGGGGCCCAGCATTTT.

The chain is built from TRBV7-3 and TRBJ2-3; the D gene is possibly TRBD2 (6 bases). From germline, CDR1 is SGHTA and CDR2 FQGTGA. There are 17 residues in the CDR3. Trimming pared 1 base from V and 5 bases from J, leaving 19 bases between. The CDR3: CASSLIAGPSGIDTQYF. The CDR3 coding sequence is TGTGCCAGCAGCTTAATCGCGGGACCCTCTGGGATAGATACGCAGTATTTT. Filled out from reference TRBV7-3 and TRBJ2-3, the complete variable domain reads GAGVSQTPSNKVTEKGKYVELRCDPISGHTALYWYRQSLGQGPEFLIYFQGTGAADDSGLPNDRFFAVRPEGSVSTLKIQRTERGDSAVYLCASSLIAGPSGIDTQYFGPGTRLTVL.

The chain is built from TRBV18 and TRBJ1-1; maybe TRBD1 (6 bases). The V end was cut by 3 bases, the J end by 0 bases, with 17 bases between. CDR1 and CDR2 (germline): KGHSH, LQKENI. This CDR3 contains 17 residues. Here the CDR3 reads CASSPSPGQIMNTEAFF. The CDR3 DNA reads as TGTGCCAGCTCACCCAGCCCCGGACAGATCATGAACACTGAAGCTTTCTTT.

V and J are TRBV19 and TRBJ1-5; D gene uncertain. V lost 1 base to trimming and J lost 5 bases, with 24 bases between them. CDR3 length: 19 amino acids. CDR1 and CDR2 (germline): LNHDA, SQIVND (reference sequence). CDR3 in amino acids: CASSIGERGLKASHQPQHF. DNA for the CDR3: TGTGCCAGTAGTATAGGGGAACGGGGTCTCAAGGCGTCGCATCAGCCCCAGCATTTT.

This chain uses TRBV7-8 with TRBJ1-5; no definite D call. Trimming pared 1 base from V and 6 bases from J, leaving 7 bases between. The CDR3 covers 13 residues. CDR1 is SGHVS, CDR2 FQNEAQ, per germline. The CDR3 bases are TGTGCCAGCAGCTTAGGAGGTCGTCAGCCCCAGCATTTT. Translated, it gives CASSLGGRQPQHF.

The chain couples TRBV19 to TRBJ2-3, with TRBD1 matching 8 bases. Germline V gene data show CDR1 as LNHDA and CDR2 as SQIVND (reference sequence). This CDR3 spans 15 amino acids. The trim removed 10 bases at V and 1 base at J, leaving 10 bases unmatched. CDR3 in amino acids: CATQARGPRTDTQYF. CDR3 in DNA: TGTGCCACCCAGGCCAGGGGGCCTCGCACAGATACGCAGTATTTT. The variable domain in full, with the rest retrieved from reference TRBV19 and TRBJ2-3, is DGGITQSPKYLFRKEGQNVTLSCEQNLNHDAMYWYRQDPGQGLRLIYYSQIVNDFQKGDIAEGYSVSREKKESFPLTVTSAQKNPTAFYLCATQARGPRTDTQYFGPGTRLTVL.

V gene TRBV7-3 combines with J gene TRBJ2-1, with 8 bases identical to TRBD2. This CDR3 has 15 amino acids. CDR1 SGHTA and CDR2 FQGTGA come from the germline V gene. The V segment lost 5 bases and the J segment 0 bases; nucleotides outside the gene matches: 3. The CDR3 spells CASSALAGSYNEQFF. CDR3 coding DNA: TGTGCCAGCAGCGCCCTAGCGGGCTCCTACAATGAGCAGTTCTTC.

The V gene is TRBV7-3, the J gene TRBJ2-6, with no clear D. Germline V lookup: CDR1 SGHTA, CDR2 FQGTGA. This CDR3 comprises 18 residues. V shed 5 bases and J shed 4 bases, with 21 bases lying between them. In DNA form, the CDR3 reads TGTGCCAGCAGCCCAACTGGGCACCCGATTAGGGGGGCCAACGTCCTGACTTTC. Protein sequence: CASSPTGHPIRGANVLTF. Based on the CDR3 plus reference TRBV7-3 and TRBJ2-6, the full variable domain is GAGVSQTPSNKVTEKGKYVELRCDPISGHTALYWYRQSLGQGPEFLIYFQGTGAADDSGLPNDRFFAVRPEGSVSTLKIQRTERGDSAVYLCASSPTGHPIRGANVLTFGAGSRLTVL.

The CDR3 region has the DNA TGTGCCAGCACCTCGAACCGGGGTTCTAATCAGCCCCAGCATTTT. Its protein product is CASTSNRGSNQPQHF. The chain uses TRBV6-5 and TRBJ1-5, with D unresolved. The CDR3 has 15 residues. CDR1 is MNHEY, CDR2 SVGAGI, per germline. Deletions cut 7 bases from V and 4 bases from J, with 17 bases between.